This T cell receptor (beta chain) was profiled in a study of blood T cell repertoires in COVID-19. About the research overall: Acute-phase and convalescent COVID-19 samples originated in the United States, Italy and Spain.

As for this clone: The sample carries other DNA sequences with the same CDR3.

Per germline, CDR1 SQVTM and CDR2 ANQGSEA. Trimming left V 3 bases short and J 0 bases short, with 8 bases between. The CDR3 contains 13 residues. Method: immunoSEQ multiplex PCR; TCRdb's copy keeps in-frame clones and lacks some. The data hold about 140,000 clones, with approximately 84% observed a single time. Within the 2 weeks before study entry, each person in the exposed group met a COVID-19 case. Source material: PBMCs or T cells enriched from blood (not recorded which). The chain employs TRBV29-1 and TRBJ1-1, with D perhaps matching TRBD1 (6 bases). The receptor was isolated from a young woman who had been exposed to COVID-19. As DNA, the CDR3 is TGCAGCGTTGACAGGGGCCTGAACACTGAAGCTTTCTTT. It yields the protein CSVDRGLNTEAFF.